This passage covers 14 T cell receptor beta chains from one sample sequenced in a study of siplizumab effects on memory and regulatory T cells (dated by TCRdb to about 2019). Library preparation used the immunoSEQ multiplex PCR assay. TCRdb mirrors the immuneACCESS table, restricted to in-frame sequences. Some clones are absent from its copies; in checked studies, under half trace to an unresolved V gene, and the reason for the others is unknown. The sample profile shows more than 9,500 clones; around 46% of them were found once. Clones ranked in the top ten supply approximately 40% of the sample. Their recognized antigens are unknown. Cells in the mixed lymphocyte reaction were cultured together at 37 degrees C for about 6 days. Sequencing was carried out using CFSE-low (dividing) CD8+ T cells sorted from an allogeneic mixed lymphocyte reaction. The source is a human donor in good health; the cells came from an allogeneic mixed lymphocyte reaction. Some clones in this sample may be carry-over from other donors' samples.

This clone is medium-sized within its sample. The chain has TRBV19 and TRBJ2-7, with D tentatively TRBD2 (6 bases). The V gene lost 6 bases and the J gene lost 1 base, with 13 bases spanning the gap. The CDR3 extends over 14 amino acids. The germline V gene has CDR1 LNHDA and CDR2 SQIVND (reference sequence). DNA of the CDR3: TGTGCCAGTAGACCGGGACTGGGATCCTACGAGCAGTACTTC. It encodes CASRPGLGSYEQYF.

This clone has only a few counts. The chain joins TRBV7-9 to TRBJ2-2, with D tentatively TRBD1 (6 bases). V dropped 8 bases and J dropped 7 bases, with 17 bases sitting between them. This CDR3 comprises 14 residues. The germline gives CDR1 SEHNR, CDR2 FQNEAQ (reference sequence). The CDR3 DNA reads as TGTGCCAGCCCAGCCGGGACATACCTCGGGGAGCTGTTTTTT. It translates to CASPAGTYLGELFF.

The gene calls are TRBV27 and TRBJ1-5; D not certain. CDR1 MNHEY and CDR2 SMNVEV come from the germline V gene (reference sequence). The CDR3 spans 13 residues. Trimming left V 4 bases short and J 6 bases short, with 10 bases between. CDR3 sequence: CASSYGLSQPQHF. Here the CDR3 DNA reads TGTGCCAGCAGTTATGGGTTAAGTCAGCCCCAGCATTTT.

This clone qualifies as medium-sized. The chain combines TRBV27 with TRBJ2-3; 10 bases map to TRBD2. CDR3 size: 16 residues. The V and J ends lost 3 bases and 0 bases, in that order; junction bases with no gene match: 3. CDR1 and CDR2 from the germline V gene are MNHEY and SMNVEV (reference sequence). The chain's CDR3 is CASSFQLAGSTDTQYF. The DNA of the CDR3 is TGTGCCAGCAGTTTCCAACTAGCGGGGAGCACAGATACGCAGTATTTT.

V is TRBV19 and J is TRBJ2-7, with D unclear. The germline V gene encodes CDR1 LNHDA and CDR2 SQIVND (reference sequence). The CDR3 has 14 residues. V dropped 8 bases and J dropped 0 bases, with 14 bases sitting between them. DNA of the CDR3: TGTGCCAGTGGATTGGGTCTGGGCTCCTACGAGCAGTACTTC. Its protein product is CASGLGLGSYEQYF.

This clone was picked up a small number of times. This chain uses TRBV19 with TRBJ2-7; TRBD1 matches at 9 bases. This CDR3 region has 14 residues. Germline CDR1 is LNHDA and CDR2 is SQIVND (reference sequence). J was trimmed by 2 bases and V by 3 bases; bases with no gene match: 2. The DNA for the CDR3 is TGTGCCAGTAGTATGGGGACAGGGCCCTACGAGCAGTACTTC. Protein sequence: CASSMGTGPYEQYF.

This clone was detected a few times. This rearrangement joins TRBV7-9 to TRBJ2-7; the match to TRBD1 covers 7 bases. V lost 5 bases to trimming and J lost 3 bases; unmatched junction nucleotides: 13. CDR3 size: 16 residues. CDR1 and CDR2 (germline): SEHNR, FQNEAQ (reference sequence). The CDR3 is CASSGPQGLSGYEQYF. CDR3 DNA: TGTGCCAGCAGCGGCCCACAGGGGTTGAGTGGCTACGAGCAGTACTTC.

As regards this clone: A junction boundary mismatches the germline segment, possibly from a read error. The rearrangement uses TRBV7-9 and TRBJ1-2, with unresolved D. Germline assignment: CDR1 SEHNR and CDR2 FQNEAQ (reference sequence). The CDR3 length is 14 residues. The CDR3 sequence: CASTLEAGSDGYTF. The CDR3 bases are TGTGCCAGCACCTTAGAGGCAGGTAGCGATGGCTACACCTTC.

This clone was counted between two and nine times. CDR3 residues: CASSVDMGQPQHF. In DNA, the CDR3 is TGTGCCAGTAGTGTCGATATGGGCCAGCCCCAGCATTTT. The chain combines TRBV19 with TRBJ1-5; no firm D call. V lost 5 bases and J lost 7, with 12 bases in between. The CDR3 contains 13 residues. The germline V gene has CDR1 LNHDA and CDR2 SQIVND (reference sequence).

This clone was seen a handful of times. This chain joins TRBV5-1 and TRBJ2-7, with TRBD2 identical over 9 bases. The CDR3 is 15 residues long. V gave up 0 bases and J gave up 2 bases; unmatched junction bases: 3. Germline V gene sequence: CDR1 SGHRS, CDR2 YFSETQ. CDR3 loop: CASSLDLAGTYEQYF. The CDR3, as DNA: TGCGCCAGCAGCTTGGATCTAGCGGGAACCTACGAGCAGTACTTC.

This sequence joins TRBV2 and TRBJ2-1; 10 positions agree with TRBD2. The CDR3 sequence is 14 residues long. In germline, CDR1 is SNHLY, CDR2 FYNNEI. J lost 9 bases, V lost 1 base, and 3 bases had no gene match. CDR3 sequence: CASSEGTSGVEQFF. The CDR3 DNA sequence: TGTGCCAGCAGTGAAGGGACTAGCGGAGTTGAGCAGTTCTTC. Full variable domain (outside the CDR3, taken from reference TRBV2 and TRBJ2-1): EPEVTQTPSHQVTQMGQEVILRCVPISNHLYFYWYRQILGQKVEFLVSFYNNEISEKSEIFDDQFSVERPDGSNFTLKIRSTKLEDSAMYFCASSEGTSGVEQFFGPGTRLTVL.

V usage is TRBV18 and J usage is TRBJ2-7; D not certain. The CDR3 covers 15 residues. Looked up from germline, CDR1 is KGHSH and CDR2 is LQKENI. The ends were cut back, 6 bases at V and 3 bases at J, with 18 bases in the middle. The CDR3 region has the DNA TGTGCCAGCTCCCCTGGGCCAGCGCCAGGCTACGAGCAGTACTTC. Amino acids: CASSPGPAPGYEQYF.

In its sample, this clone was seen a few times. The J gene is TRBJ2-1, the V gene TRBV9; 13 bases are shared with TRBD2. The CDR3 contains 15 residues. V was pared by 0 bases and J by 10 bases, with 4 bases of the junction left unmatched. Germline V gene sequence: CDR1 SGDLS, CDR2 YYNGEE. CDR3 loop: CASSVDGLAGVEQFF. The CDR3 DNA reads TGTGCCAGCAGCGTAGATGGACTAGCGGGAGTCGAGCAGTTCTTC.

This clone occurred a few times. The V and J genes are TRBV6-5 and TRBJ1-2, with TRBD1 identical over 7 bases. V lost 5 bases and J lost 4; bases outside the gene matches: 7. The CDR3 contains 14 residues. Germline V gene sequence: CDR1 MNHEY, CDR2 SVGAGI. CDR3 protein: CASSPLTGTYGYTF. DNA of the CDR3: TGTGCCAGCAGTCCCCTGACAGGGACCTATGGCTACACCTTC.